The present entry profiles one TCR beta chain with its context. Its cognate antigen is unknown. V was pared by 4 bases and J by 4 bases, with 10 bases between. Per the germline V gene, CDR1 is SGHAT and CDR2 is FQNNGV. The CDR3 totals 13 residues. The data are from a study of CD8 T cells in Susac syndrome. The RNA input was roughly 0.45 to 1 ug, and it was reverse transcribed with random hexamers. Amplification of TCR beta CDR3 across 54 Vbeta and 13 Jbeta was performed with immunoSEQ multiplex PCR. Each CDR3 protein gets one entry after TCRdb re-called the immunoSEQ multiplex PCR reads with MiXCR. The repertoire holds about 440,000 distinct CDR3 sequences, with more than 70% as singletons. Study conclusions and caveats: The study's TCR sequencing and HLA analysis covered a relatively small number of individuals, and the study acknowledged this.

The chain is built from TRBV11-2 and TRBJ1-2; maybe TRBD1 (5 bases). This sequence was found in a human donor with multiple sclerosis. The sequencing input was CD8+ T cells from PBMCs. In DNA, the CDR3 is TGTGCCAGCAGCTCGCTAGGGGCCTATGGCTACACCTTC. Translated, it gives CASSSLGAYGYTF.